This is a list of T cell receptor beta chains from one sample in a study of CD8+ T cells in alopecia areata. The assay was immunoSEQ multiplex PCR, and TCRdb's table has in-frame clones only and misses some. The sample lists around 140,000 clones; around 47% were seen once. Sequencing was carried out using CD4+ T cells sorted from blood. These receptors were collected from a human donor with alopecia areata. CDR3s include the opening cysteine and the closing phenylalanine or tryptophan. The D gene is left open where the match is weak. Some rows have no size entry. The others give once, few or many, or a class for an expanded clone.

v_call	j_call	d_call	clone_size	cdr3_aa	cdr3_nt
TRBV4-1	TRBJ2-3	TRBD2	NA	CASSQPTSGSTDTQYF	TGCGCCAGCAGCCAACCGACTAGCGGGAGCACAGATACGCAGTATTTT
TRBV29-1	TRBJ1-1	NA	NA	CSVFWGAAEAFF	TGCAGCGTTTTTTGGGGGGCTGCTGAAGCTTTCTTT
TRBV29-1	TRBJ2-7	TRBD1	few	CSVDPGQGKQYF	TGCAGCGTAGACCCGGGACAGGGGAAGCAGTACTTC
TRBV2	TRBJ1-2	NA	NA	CASNVQGSGYTF	TGTGCCAGCAACGTACAGGGTTCTGGCTACACCTTC
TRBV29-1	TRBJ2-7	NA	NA	CSARDYEQYF	TGCAGCGCCAGAGATTACGAGCAGTACTTC
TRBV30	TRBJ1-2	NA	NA	CAWSPGGYTF	TGTGCCTGGAGTCCAGGAGGCTACACCTTC
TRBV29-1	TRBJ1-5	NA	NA	CSALGQSDQAQHF	TGCAGCGCACTCGGACAGTCCGATCAGGCCCAGCATTTT
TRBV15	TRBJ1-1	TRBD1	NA	CATSPRRDRVVDEAFF	TGTGCCACCAGCCCCCGCCGGGACAGGGTTGTGGATGAAGCTTTCTTT
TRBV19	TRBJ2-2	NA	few	CASCLRGFTGELFF	TGTGCCAGCTGCCTCAGGGGTTTCACCGGGGAGCTGTTTTTT
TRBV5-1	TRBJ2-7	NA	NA	CASSLELGYEQYF	TGCGCCAGCAGCCTAGAACTAGGCTACGAGCAGTACTTC
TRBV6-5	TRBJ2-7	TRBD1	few	CASRSHRTGQDEQYF	TGTGCCAGCAGGTCGCATCGGACAGGACAGGACGAGCAGTACTTC
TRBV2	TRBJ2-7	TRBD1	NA	CASSLDRDRNSYEQYF	TGTGCCAGCAGTTTGGACCGGGACAGGAACTCCTACGAGCAGTACTTC
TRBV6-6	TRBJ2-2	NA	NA	CASSYTQSGELFF	TGTGCCAGCAGTTACACACAAAGCGGGGAGCTGTTTTTT
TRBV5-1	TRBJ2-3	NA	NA	CASSLGQAPTDTQYF	TGCGCCAGCAGCTTGGGGCAGGCACCCACAGATACGCAGTATTTT
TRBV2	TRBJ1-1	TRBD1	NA	CASMRTGNTEAFF	TGTGCCAGCATGAGGACAGGGAACACTGAAGCTTTCTTT
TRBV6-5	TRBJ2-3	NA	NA	CASSYPPLDTQYF	TGTGCCAGCAGTTACCCACCTCTGGATACGCAGTATTTT
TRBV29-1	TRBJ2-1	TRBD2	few	CSVAAGGGYNEQFF	TGCAGCGTTGCAGCGGGAGGGGGGTACAATGAGCAGTTCTTC
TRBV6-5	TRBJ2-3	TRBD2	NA	CASSQTGGRTDTQYF	TGTGCCAGCAGTCAGACGGGAGGGCGCACAGATACGCAGTATTTT
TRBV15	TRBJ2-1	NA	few	CATSRGPPANNEQFF	TGTGCCACCAGCAGAGGCCCGCCCGCGAACAATGAGCAGTTCTTC
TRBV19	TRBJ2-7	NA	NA	CASNPHGGIGLEQYF	TGTGCCAGTAACCCCCATGGGGGGATTGGGCTCGAGCAGTACTTC
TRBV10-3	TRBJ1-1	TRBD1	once	CAIKGQGMNTEAFF	TGTGCCATCAAGGGACAGGGGATGAACACTGAAGCTTTCTTT
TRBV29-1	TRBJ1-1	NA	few	CSGINTEAFF	TGCAGCGGGATTAACACTGAAGCTTTCTTT
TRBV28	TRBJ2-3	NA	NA	CASAVGSEDTQYF	TGTGCCAGCGCCGTAGGGAGCGAAGATACGCAGTATTTT
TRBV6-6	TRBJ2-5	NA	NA	CASSYPPQETQYF	TGTGCCAGCAGTTACCCCCCCCAAGAGACCCAGTACTTC
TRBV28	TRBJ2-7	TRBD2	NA	CASSQAGGPPREQYF	TGTGCCAGCAGCCAAGCGGGAGGGCCTCCCCGCGAGCAGTACTTC
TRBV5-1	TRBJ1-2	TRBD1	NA	CASSTAGTGVYGYTF	TGCGCCAGCAGCACGGCCGGGACAGGGGTCTATGGCTACACCTTC
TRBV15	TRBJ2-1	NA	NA	CATSRELGPGYNEQFF	TGTGCCACCAGCAGAGAACTAGGCCCAGGCTACAATGAGCAGTTCTTC
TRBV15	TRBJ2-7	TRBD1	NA	CATSRYHRDRGLNEQYF	TGTGCCACCAGCAGATACCACCGGGACAGGGGGCTAAACGAGCAGTACTTC
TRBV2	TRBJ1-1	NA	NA	CASLLQGHTEAFF	TGTGCCAGCTTATTACAGGGTCACACTGAAGCTTTCTTT
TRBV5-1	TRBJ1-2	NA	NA	CASSSTGSTDYGYTF	TGCGCCAGCAGCTCGACAGGAAGTACGGACTATGGCTACACCTTC
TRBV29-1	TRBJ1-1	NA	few	CSVEGRLQNTEAFF	TGCAGCGTGGAAGGACGGCTTCAGAACACTGAAGCTTTCTTT
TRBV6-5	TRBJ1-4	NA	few	CASSATNEKLFF	TGTGCCAGCAGTGCAACTAATGAAAAACTGTTTTTT
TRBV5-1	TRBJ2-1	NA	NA	CASSSSSGSYNEQFF	TGCGCCAGCAGCTCGTCTAGTGGGTCTTACAATGAGCAGTTCTTC
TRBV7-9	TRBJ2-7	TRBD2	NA	CASSPRPGTKSYEQYF	TGTGCCAGCAGCCCCCGACCCGGGACTAAGTCCTACGAGCAGTACTTC
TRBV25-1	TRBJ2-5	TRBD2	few	CASSAGLAGVWQETQYF	TGTGCCAGCAGCGCGGGACTAGCGGGAGTATGGCAAGAGACCCAGTACTTC
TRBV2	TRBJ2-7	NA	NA	CASRGRARTPYEQYF	TGTGCCAGCAGGGGCCGGGCCCGTACCCCTTACGAGCAGTACTTC
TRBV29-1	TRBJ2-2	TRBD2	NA	CSVESGKGTGELFF	TGCAGCGTTGAGAGCGGGAAGGGCACCGGGGAGCTGTTTTTT
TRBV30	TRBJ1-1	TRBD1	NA	CACYGGQGPEAFF	TGTGCCTGCTACGGGGGACAGGGACCTGAAGCTTTCTTT
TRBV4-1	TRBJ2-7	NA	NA	CASSQGTRGYEQYF	TGCGCCAGCAGCCAAGGCACGCGGGGCTACGAGCAGTACTTC
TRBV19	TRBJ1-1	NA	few	CASSIGPMNTEAFF	TGTGCCAGTAGTATAGGGCCCATGAACACTGAAGCTTTCTTT
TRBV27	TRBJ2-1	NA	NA	CASTLAARQGEQFF	TGTGCCAGCACCCTAGCCGCTAGACAAGGTGAGCAGTTCTTC
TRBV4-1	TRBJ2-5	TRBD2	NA	CASRGLAGGPAGETQYF	TGCGCCAGCAGGGGACTAGCGGGAGGGCCGGCCGGGGAGACCCAGTACTTC
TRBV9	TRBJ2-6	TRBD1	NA	CASSGQGPGANVLTF	TGTGCCAGCAGCGGACAGGGGCCTGGGGCCAACGTCCTGACTTTC
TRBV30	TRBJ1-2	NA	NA	CALRTRGYGYTF	TGTGCCTTGAGGACGCGGGGCTATGGCTACACCTTC
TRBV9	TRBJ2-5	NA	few	CASSVEPRETQYF	TGTGCCAGCAGCGTAGAGCCACGAGAGACCCAGTACTTC
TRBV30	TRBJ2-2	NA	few	CAWRLDRRTGELFF	TGTGCCTGGAGATTAGACAGACGAACCGGGGAGCTGTTTTTT
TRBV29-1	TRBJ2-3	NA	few	CSVEGSGLTTATDTQYF	TGCAGCGTTGAAGGATCGGGACTGACGACCGCAACAGATACGCAGTATTTT
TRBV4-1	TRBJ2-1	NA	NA	CASSQGRLTDNEQFF	TGCGCCAGCAGCCAGGGGCGGCTAACGGACAATGAGCAGTTCTTC
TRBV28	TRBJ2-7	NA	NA	CASTAALGHEQYF	TGTGCCAGCACCGCGGCCCTGGGGCACGAGCAGTACTTC
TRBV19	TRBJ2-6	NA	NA	CATKTLRSGANVLTF	TGTGCAACTAAGACATTACGGTCTGGGGCCAACGTCCTGACTTTC
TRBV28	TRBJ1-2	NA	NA	CASSFPYGYTF	TGTGCCAGCAGTTTCCCCTATGGCTACACCTTC
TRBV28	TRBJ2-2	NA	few	CASTARTFNTGELFF	TGTGCCAGCACCGCCAGGACTTTTAACACCGGGGAGCTGTTTTTT
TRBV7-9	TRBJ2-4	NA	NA	CASSYGLGANIQYF	TGTGCCAGCAGCTACGGACTGGGCGCGAACATTCAGTACTTC
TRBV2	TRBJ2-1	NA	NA	CASEPRSSYNEQFF	TGTGCCAGCGAACCACGGAGCTCCTACAATGAGCAGTTCTTC
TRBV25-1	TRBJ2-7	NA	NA	CASSQPGPSSLEQYF	TGTGCCAGCAGCCAACCGGGCCCTAGTTCCCTCGAGCAGTACTTC
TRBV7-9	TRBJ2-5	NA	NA	CASSLGAGSSQYF	TGTGCCAGCAGCTTAGGAGCGGGCTCGTCCCAGTACTTC
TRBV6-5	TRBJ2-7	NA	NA	CAIRRDIKAYEQYF	TGTGCCATCCGCCGGGACATAAAAGCCTACGAGCAGTACTTC